These T cell receptor beta chains were read from a single sample in a study of shared clonotypes between healthy human individuals. Clones were read by immunoSEQ multiplex PCR, and TCRdb kept only the in-frame ones, dropping some. The sample yields approximately 2.5 million clones, just over 90% seen once. The sample comprised naive CD4+ T cells sorted from blood. The receptors shown here come from a man aged 18 to 29 in good health. The conserved cysteine and the conserved F or W are not part of the CDR3 here. Part of the rows lack a size; the others show once, few, many or a class for expanded clones.

>.|TRBV28
ASSLQQGAYGYT
>.|TRBV5-4
ASSLGLAGETQY
>few|TRBV30
AWSVRGNTEAF
>.|TRBV9
ASSVGVGLFSNEQF
>.|TRBV14
ASSPRISTDTQY
>.|TRBV18
ASSLRLAGDRYEQY
>.|TRBV27
ASSLQASGRRVTYEQY
>.|TRBV4-1
ASSLGDTEQF
>.|TRBV6-5
ASSSWTSGANVLT
>once|TRBV10-3
AIIRTSGSTDTQY